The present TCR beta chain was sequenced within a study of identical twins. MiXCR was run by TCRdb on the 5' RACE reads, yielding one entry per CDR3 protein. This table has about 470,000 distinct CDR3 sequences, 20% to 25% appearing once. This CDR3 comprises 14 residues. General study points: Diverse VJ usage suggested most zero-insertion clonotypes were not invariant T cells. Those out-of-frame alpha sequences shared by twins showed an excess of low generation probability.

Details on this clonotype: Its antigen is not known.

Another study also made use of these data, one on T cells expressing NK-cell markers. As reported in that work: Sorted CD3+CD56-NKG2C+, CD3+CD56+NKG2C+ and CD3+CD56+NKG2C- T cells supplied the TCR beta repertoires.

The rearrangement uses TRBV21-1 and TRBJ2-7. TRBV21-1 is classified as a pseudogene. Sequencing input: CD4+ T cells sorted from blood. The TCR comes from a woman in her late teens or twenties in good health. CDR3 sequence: CASSTVVRLEVGYF. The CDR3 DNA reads TGTGCCAGCAGCACCGTCGTACGGCTCGAAGTCGGGTACTTC.